The rows below give T cell receptor beta chains drawn from one sample of a study of T cell repertoires in cytomegalovirus infection. From the reads, TCRdb called clonotypes with MiXCR, one entry per CDR3 protein. This table holds 200,000 or so distinct CDR3 sequences, around two fifths found once. Antigens for these TCRs are unknown. The source material was CD8+ T cells from cultured PBMCs, sampled from culture after CMV antigen stimulation. These receptors came from a human donor in good health (CMV status not recorded). Some clones in this sample may be carry-over from other donors' samples. The CDR3 runs from the conserved cysteine through the conserved F or W. D genes are given only for firm matches. Clone size appears in some rows only: once, few, many, or a class for an expanded clone.

j_gene,abundance,v_gene,d_gene,CDR3nt,CDR3aa
TRBJ1-2,.,TRBV4-1,TRBD1,TGCGCCAGCTGGGGACAGCTTAACTATGGCTACACCTTC,CASWGQLNYGYTF
TRBJ2-7,few,TRBV28,.,TGTGCCAGCAGTTTATGGCAGGGTTCCTCCGAGCAGTACTTC,CASSLWQGSSEQYF
TRBJ1-6,few,TRBV20-1,TRBD1,TGCAGTGCGGCACGAGACAGGGAGCTAACTAGCTCCTATAATTCACCCCTCCACTTT,CSAARDRELTSSYNSPLHF
TRBJ1-3,few,TRBV19,.,TGTGCCAGTAGTATTTCCAGAAGCTCTGGAAACACCATATATTTT,CASSISRSSGNTIYF
TRBJ1-5,.,TRBV27,.,TGTGCCAGCAGGGAAAGCAATAGCAATCAGCCCCAGCATTTT,CASRESNSNQPQHF
TRBJ1-2,.,TRBV19,.,TGTGCCAGTAATCCGCGCGACGACAGAAACTATGGCTACACCTTC,CASNPRDDRNYGYTF
TRBJ2-7,.,TRBV27,TRBD2,TGTGCCAGCAGAGACTCTAGCGGGAGCCGTTACGAGCAGTACTTC,CASRDSSGSRYEQYF
TRBJ2-5,.,TRBV20-1,.,TGCAGTGCTAGAGATACCTACTTGGGACCAGGACTGCAAGAGACCCAGTACTTC,CSARDTYLGPGLQETQYF
TRBJ2-1,.,TRBV27,.,TGTGCCAGCGGATTCTCCGGGGGTTTCAATGAGCAGTTCTTC,CASGFSGGFNEQFF
TRBJ2-7,.,TRBV11-2,.,TGTGCCAGCAGCTTAGACGAGACAGGTCTCTACGAGCAGTACTTC,CASSLDETGLYEQYF
TRBJ2-3,.,TRBV10-3,.,TGTGCCATCACCATGAAAAGCACAGATACGCAGTATTTT,CAITMKSTDTQYF
TRBJ2-6,few,TRBV7-6,.,TGTGCCAGCAGCCGAGAGATCTCTGGGGCCAACGTCCTGACTTTC,CASSREISGANVLTF
TRBJ2-2,.,TRBV4-1,TRBD2,TGCGCCAGCAGCCAAACTAGCGTTACCACCGGGGAGCTGTTTTTT,CASSQTSVTTGELFF
TRBJ2-1,.,TRBV7-6,.,TGTGCCAGCAGCTTAGCAAAAGGGACCATCTACAATGAGCAGTTCTTC,CASSLAKGTIYNEQFF
TRBJ1-1,.,TRBV7-2,.,TGTGCCAGCAGCTTTTCGGTGAACACTGAAGCTTTCTTT,CASSFSVNTEAFF
TRBJ2-2,.,TRBV6-2/TRBV6-3,.,TGTGCCAGCAGTATCAGGGGGGAGCTGTTTTTT,CASSIRGELFF
TRBJ2-5,.,TRBV28,.,TGTGCCAGCAGTTTAGAAATGGGGGGCGCGGAGACCCAGTACTTC,CASSLEMGGAETQYF
TRBJ1-6,few,TRBV27,.,TGTGCCAGCAGTTTGGCGAGGTATAATTCACCCCTCCACTTT,CASSLARYNSPLHF
TRBJ1-1,few,TRBV11-1,.,TGTGCCAGCAGCACCCGAATGAACACTGAAGCTTTCTTT,CASSTRMNTEAFF
TRBJ2-7,.,TRBV15,TRBD1,TGTGCCACCAGCTATTCAGGGGGCGAGCAGTACTTC,CATSYSGGEQYF
TRBJ1-2,.,TRBV28,.,TGTGCCAGCAGTATACCAGGGGAGGGAGGCTACGCCTTC,CASSIPGEGGYAF
TRBJ2-1,.,TRBV6-2/TRBV6-3,.,TGTGCCAGCGCACACGAGATTATCAATGAGCAGTTCTTC,CASAHEIINEQFF
TRBJ2-2,many,TRBV11-2,TRBD2,TGTGCCAGCAGCTTAACCCGACTAGCGGGAGGGACCGGGGAGCTGTTTTTT,CASSLTRLAGGTGELFF
TRBJ2-2,few,TRBV7-9,.,TGTGCCAGCAGCCGGACGGTCCTTAGGGCGTCAGGGGAGCTGTTTTTT,CASSRTVLRASGELFF
TRBJ1-1,.,TRBV4-1,.,TGCGCCAGCAGCCAAGTTACGACGGAGAACACTGAAGCTTTCTTT,CASSQVTTENTEAFF
TRBJ1-1,.,TRBV12-5,.,TGTGCTAGTGGTTTAAACAGGGCTGGGGGCACTGAAGCTTTCTTT,CASGLNRAGGTEAFF
TRBJ2-7,.,TRBV20-1,TRBD1,TGCAGTGCTAGAGATGACAGGGCTTCCTACGAGCAGTACTTC,CSARDDRASYEQYF
TRBJ2-7,many,TRBV7-2,.,TGTGCCAGCAGCCTCTGGAGCGAGCAGTACTTC,CASSLWSEQYF
TRBJ2-3,few,TRBV7-6,TRBD2,TGTGCCAGCAGCATCCGGGGGACGGGGGGGCCAGATACGCAGTATTTT,CASSIRGTGGPDTQYF
TRBJ1-1,many,TRBV7-4,.,TGTGCCAGCAGCTTAAGGGGGGACACTGAAGCTTTCTTT,CASSLRGDTEAFF
TRBJ2-1,many,TRBV10-3,.,TGTGCCATCAGTGAGAGGCAGGGAGCCTACAATGAGCAGTTCTTC,CAISERQGAYNEQFF
TRBJ2-1,once,TRBV2,.,TGTGCCAGACATGGACGGCACAATGAGCAGTTCTTC,CARHGRHNEQFF
TRBJ2-7,.,TRBV10-2,.,TGCGCCAGCAGGGGGGTTGGCGGGGAGTTCTACGAGCAGTACTTC,CASRGVGGEFYEQYF
TRBJ2-1,.,TRBV20-1,TRBD1,TGCAGTGCTACCGGACAGGGGGACCACAATGAGCAGTTCTTC,CSATGQGDHNEQFF
TRBJ1-2,few,TRBV15,TRBD1,TGTGCCACCAGCACTAGACAGGGATCGTCCGGTGGCTACACCTTC,CATSTRQGSSGGYTF
TRBJ1-3,.,TRBV13,.,TGTGCCAGCAGCTTCGAAGACTCTGGAAACACCATATATTTT,CASSFEDSGNTIYF
TRBJ1-3,few,TRBV7-3,TRBD1,TGTGCCAGCAGCCCCCGGGACAGGGGGCCTGGAAACACCATATATTTT,CASSPRDRGPGNTIYF
TRBJ1-2,.,TRBV27,.,TGTGCCAGCAGTCCCGAGTGGGGGTCGCACTATAGCTACACCTTC,CASSPEWGSHYSYTF
TRBJ1-2,.,TRBV27,.,TGTGCCAGCAGTGGGCCCTCGGGAGGCTACACCTTC,CASSGPSGGYTF
TRBJ2-2,.,TRBV7-6,.,TGTGCCAGCAGCCTCCGGGAAACCGACACCGGGGAGCTGTTTTTT,CASSLRETDTGELFF
TRBJ1-4,.,TRBV27,.,TGTGCCAGCAGTTCGAATGAAAAACTGTTTTTT,CASSSNEKLFF
TRBJ1-1,many,TRBV28,.,TGTGCCAGCAGTTTACCGGAAGGAACGGACACTGAAGCTTTCTTT,CASSLPEGTDTEAFF
TRBJ2-1,once,TRBV7-6,TRBD2,TGTGCCAGCAGCTTATTAAGTGGGAGGGCTGGAAATGTGCAGTTCTTC,CASSLLSGRAGNVQFF
TRBJ2-2,few,TRBV7-9,.,TGTGCCAGCAGCTTAGGCCCGGGCGCAGGGCCGAACACCGGGGAGCTGTTTTTT,CASSLGPGAGPNTGELFF
TRBJ2-2,few,TRBV6-5,.,TGTGCCAGCAGTGCCCCACTCCCGGGACGGAATATTGCCGGGGAGCTGTTTTTT,CASSAPLPGRNIAGELFF
TRBJ1-5,.,TRBV12-3/TRBV12-4,.,TGTGCCAGCAGTTTGAGCGGGAGTCAGCCCCAGCATTTT,CASSLSGSQPQHF
TRBJ1-2,.,TRBV12-3/TRBV12-4,TRBD1,TGTGCCAGCAGTCCTACAGGGGGCTATGGCTACACCTTC,CASSPTGGYGYTF
TRBJ1-1,.,TRBV5-1,.,TGCGCCAGCAGCTTGGTGGGACAGAACACTGAAGCTTTCTTT,CASSLVGQNTEAFF
TRBJ1-1,.,TRBV7-9,.,TGTGCCAGCAGCTTTCCGGTACAGGAGGGTGGGACTGAATCTTTCTTT,CASSFPVQEGGTESFF
TRBJ2-7,.,TRBV7-9,.,TGTGCCAGCAGCTTTCAGGAGACCGAGCAGTACTTC,CASSFQETEQYF
TRBJ2-3,.,TRBV12-5,.,TGTGCTAGTGGTCTTCACCTCCTCCTACAGAGTTTT,CASGLHLLLQSF
TRBJ1-5,.,TRBV2,TRBD1,TGTGCCAGCAGTGCAAACCCTGTGGGGGGGGACAGGGGCAATCAGCCCCAGCATTTT,CASSANPVGGDRGNQPQHF
TRBJ2-5,.,TRBV10-2,.,TGCGCCAGCAGAGGATTGGGCCAAGAGACCCAGTACTTC,CASRGLGQETQYF
TRBJ2-7,.,TRBV28,.,TGTGCCAGCAGTTCCCCGTTCTTTAGCTACGAGCAGTACTTC,CASSSPFFSYEQYF
TRBJ1-1,.,TRBV7-8,.,TGTGCCAGCACCCGTAAGGTTCGGGGAAACACTGAAGCTTTCTTT,CASTRKVRGNTEAFF
TRBJ2-7,.,TRBV29-1,.,TGCAGCGTTCGGACACAAACCTACGAGCAGTACTTC,CSVRTQTYEQYF
TRBJ1-1,few,TRBV6-1,.,TGTGCCAGCAGTGAACTACAGAACACTGAAGCTTTCTTT,CASSELQNTEAFF
TRBJ1-2,.,TRBV7-3,TRBD1,TGTGCCAGCAGCTTAACTAATGGACAGGGGGCGGTCGGCTACACCTTC,CASSLTNGQGAVGYTF
TRBJ2-1,.,TRBV6-1,.,TGTGCCAGCAGTGAGGGTAGCGGGGACAGCTCCTACAATGAGCAGTTCTTC,CASSEGSGDSSYNEQFF